The present TCR beta chain was sequenced within a study of tumor and adjacent non-tumor tissue in lung cancer. Whole-study context: Patients comprised 12 adenocarcinoma, a couple of squamous cell carcinoma and 1 small cell lung cancer. Patients were aged about 31 to 76, approximately 11 men and roughly 5 women, stage I to III.

The CDR3 has 15 amino acids. CDR1 and CDR2 from the germline V gene are DFQATT and SNEGSKA (reference sequence). V shed 0 bases, J shed 6 bases, and the junction held 6 bases outside the gene matches. This sample's RNA came from whole unsorted tissue. Overall study findings and caveats: Tumor repertoires had a smaller top 100 clone share than normal lung. Higher tumor TCR diversity was associated with shorter survival.

Three rounds of nested PCR, following a modified ARM-PCR protocol, produced the TCRbeta library. TCRdb itself ran the multiplex PCR reads through MiXCR, one entry per CDR3 protein. This table has about 76,000 distinct CDR3 sequences, nearly 70% appearing once. This clonotype was picked up a small number of times. Antigen unknown. Sequencing was done on a sample of lung tumor tissue. This receptor was taken from a woman in her seventies with non-small cell lung cancer. The chain has TRBV20-1 and TRBJ2-7; 12 bases map to TRBD2. CDR3: CSARDRLAGGVEQYF. Written as DNA, the CDR3 is TGCAGTGCTAGAGATAGGCTAGCGGGAGGGGTCGAGCAGTACTTC.